This T cell receptor (beta chain) is drawn from a study of T-cell memory formation after mild COVID-19. Looking at the study overall: Each donor largely had its own TCR clusters. Whole-study findings and limits: Among clones contracting day 15 to 85, CD4/CD8 was balanced, whereas later expanders leaned CD4+. Researchers report contracting CD4+ clones mostly in CM and EM, with CD8+ clones in EMRA.

On this clonotype: The antigen remains undetermined.

Germline-derived CDR1 and CDR2 are MNHEY and SMNVEV (reference sequence). The V gene lost 5 bases and the J gene lost 5 bases, with 13 bases spanning the gap. The CDR3 runs 13 residues. TCRdb reanalysed the 5' RACE reads using MiXCR and keeps one entry per CDR3 protein. The profile shows about 190,000 distinct CDR3 sequences, around a fifth of them singletons. Sequencing input: PBMCs or a T cell subset sorted from them (not recorded which). This TCR derives from an adult woman who had mild COVID-19 (a few samples of this study predate the infection). Cell type and time point are not known. The chain joins TRBV27 to TRBJ2-7; no clear D. The CDR3 region has the DNA TGTGCCAGCAGTCCGCGACGAGGCCACGAGCAGTACTTC. This translates into CASSPRRGHEQYF.